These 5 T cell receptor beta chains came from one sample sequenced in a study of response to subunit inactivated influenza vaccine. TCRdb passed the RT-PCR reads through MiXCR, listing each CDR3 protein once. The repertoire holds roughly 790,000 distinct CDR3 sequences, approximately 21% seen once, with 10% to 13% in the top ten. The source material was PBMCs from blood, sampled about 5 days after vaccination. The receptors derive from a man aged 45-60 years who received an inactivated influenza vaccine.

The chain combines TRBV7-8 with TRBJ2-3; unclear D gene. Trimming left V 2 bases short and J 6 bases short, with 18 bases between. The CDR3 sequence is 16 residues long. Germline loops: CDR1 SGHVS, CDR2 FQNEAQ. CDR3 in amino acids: CASSLTFGGLGDTQYF. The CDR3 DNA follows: TGTGCCAGCAGCTTAACATTCGGCGGTTTGGGGGATACGCAGTATTTT.

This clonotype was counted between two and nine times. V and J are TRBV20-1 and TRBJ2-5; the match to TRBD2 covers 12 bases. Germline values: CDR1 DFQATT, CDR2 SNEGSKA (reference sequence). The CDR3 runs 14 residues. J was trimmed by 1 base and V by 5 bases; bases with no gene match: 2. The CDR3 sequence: CSAGTSGFQETQYF. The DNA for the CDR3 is TGCAGTGCTGGGACTAGCGGGTTCCAAGAGACCCAGTACTTC.

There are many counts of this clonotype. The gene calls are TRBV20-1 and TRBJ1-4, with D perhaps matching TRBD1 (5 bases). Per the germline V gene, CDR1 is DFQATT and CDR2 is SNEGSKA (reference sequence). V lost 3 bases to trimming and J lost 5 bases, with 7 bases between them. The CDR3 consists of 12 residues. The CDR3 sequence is CSARTVNEKLFF. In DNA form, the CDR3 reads TGCAGTGCTAGGACAGTGAATGAAAAACTGTTTTTT.

CDR3 DNA: TGTGCCAGCAGCCCTAGCGGGGCGACAGATACGCAGTATTTT. Translated, it gives CASSPSGATDTQYF. The gene calls are TRBV7-2 and TRBJ2-3, with 9 nucleotides matching TRBD2. Losses at the gene ends were 5 bases for V and 3 bases for J; bases not matched to a gene: 3. CDR3 length: 14 residues. The germline gives CDR1 SGHTA, CDR2 FQGNSA.

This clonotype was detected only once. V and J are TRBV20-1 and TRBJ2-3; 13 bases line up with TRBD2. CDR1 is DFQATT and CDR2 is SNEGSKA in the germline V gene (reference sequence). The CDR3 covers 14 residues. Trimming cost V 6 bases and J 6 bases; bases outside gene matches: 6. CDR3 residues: CSAGLAGVSDTQYF. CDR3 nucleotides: TGCAGTGCCGGACTAGCGGGAGTTTCGGATACGCAGTATTTT.